The clone carrying this T cell receptor (beta chain) occurred once. What it recognizes is unknown. Germline values: CDR1 KGHSH, CDR2 LQKENI. The CDR3 consists of 15 residues. V was shortened by 4 bases and J by 2 bases, with 11 bases between the two germline ends. Every TCR beta cDNA library bore unique molecular identifiers. TCRdb passed the PCR reads through MiXCR, listing each CDR3 protein once. The profile shows about half a million distinct CDR3 sequences, 40% to 55% of them singletons. This sample is drawn from a study of post-analysis software for immune sequencing data. Study results and caveats: About five TRBV segments appeared more often in patients than in controls, and TRBV5-6, TRBV5-1 and TRBV20-1 were among these.

The V call is TRBV18, the J call TRBJ1-4, with a tentative D call TRBD1 (5 bases). The clonotype was recovered from a girl aged 10 to 17 with multiple sclerosis. Material: blood. The CDR3: CASSLRAGTNEKLFF. The CDR3 DNA reads as TGTGCCAGCTCACTCAGGGCCGGCACTAATGAAAAACTGTTTTTT.